The present T cell receptor (beta chain) was sequenced within a study of T cell responses to AZD1222 COVID-19 vaccine. Trimming took off 4 bases at V and 10 bases at J, with 20 bases between the two ends. The CDR3 runs 16 residues. Germline CDR1 reads SGHDN; CDR2 reads FVKESK. Profiling relied on immunoSEQ multiplex PCR, and the TCRdb table lists in-frame clones only, not all of them. The repertoire consists of about 160,000 clones, with 90% to 95% occurring once and the leading ten covering roughly 4.5%. The sequence was collected from an adult in good health. The rearrangement uses TRBV14 and TRBJ1-6; the D gene is possibly TRBD1 (5 bases). The input for sequencing was peripheral blood, taken on day 0 of MenACWY control vaccination. Written as DNA, the CDR3 is TGTGCCAGCAGCCCCAAGGGGTCGGCCGCGTGGTCACCCCTCCACTTT. It codes for CASSPKGSAAWSPLHF.